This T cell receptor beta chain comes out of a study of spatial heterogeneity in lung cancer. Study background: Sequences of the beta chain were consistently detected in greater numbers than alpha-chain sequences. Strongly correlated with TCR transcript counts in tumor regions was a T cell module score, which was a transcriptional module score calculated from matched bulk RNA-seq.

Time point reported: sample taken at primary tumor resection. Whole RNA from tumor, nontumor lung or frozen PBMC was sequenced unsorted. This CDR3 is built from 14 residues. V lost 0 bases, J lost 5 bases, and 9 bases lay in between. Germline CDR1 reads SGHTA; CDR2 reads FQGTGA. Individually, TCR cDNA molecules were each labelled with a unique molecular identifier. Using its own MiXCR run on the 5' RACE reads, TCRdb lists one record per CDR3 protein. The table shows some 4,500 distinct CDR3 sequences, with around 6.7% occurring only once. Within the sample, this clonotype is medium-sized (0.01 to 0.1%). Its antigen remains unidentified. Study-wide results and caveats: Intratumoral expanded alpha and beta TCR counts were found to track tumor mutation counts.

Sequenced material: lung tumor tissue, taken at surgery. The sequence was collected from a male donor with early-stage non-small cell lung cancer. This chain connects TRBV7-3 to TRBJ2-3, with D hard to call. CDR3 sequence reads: CASSLTGRRDTQYF. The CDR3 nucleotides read TGTGCCAGCAGCTTAACAGGGCGTCGAGATACGCAGTATTTT.